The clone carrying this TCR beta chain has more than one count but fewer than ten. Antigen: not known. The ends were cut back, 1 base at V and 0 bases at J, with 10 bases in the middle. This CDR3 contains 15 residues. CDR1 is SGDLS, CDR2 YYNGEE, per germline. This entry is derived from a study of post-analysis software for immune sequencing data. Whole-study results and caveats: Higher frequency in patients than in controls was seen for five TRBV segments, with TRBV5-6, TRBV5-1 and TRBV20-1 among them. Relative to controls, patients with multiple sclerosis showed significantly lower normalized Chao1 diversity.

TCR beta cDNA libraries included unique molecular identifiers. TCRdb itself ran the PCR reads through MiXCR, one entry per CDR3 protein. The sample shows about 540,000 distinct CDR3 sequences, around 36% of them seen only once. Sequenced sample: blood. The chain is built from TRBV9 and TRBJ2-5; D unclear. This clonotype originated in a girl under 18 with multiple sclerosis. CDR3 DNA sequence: TGTGCCAGCAGCGTATCGTCGACGGACCAAGAGACCCAGTACTTC. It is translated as CASSVSSTDQETQYF. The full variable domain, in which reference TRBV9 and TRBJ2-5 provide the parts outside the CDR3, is DSGVTQTPKHLITATGQRVTLRCSPRSGDLSVYWYQQSLDQGLQFLIQYYNGEERAKGNILERFSAQQFPDLHSELNLSSLELGDSALYFCASSVSSTDQETQYFGPGTRLLVL.